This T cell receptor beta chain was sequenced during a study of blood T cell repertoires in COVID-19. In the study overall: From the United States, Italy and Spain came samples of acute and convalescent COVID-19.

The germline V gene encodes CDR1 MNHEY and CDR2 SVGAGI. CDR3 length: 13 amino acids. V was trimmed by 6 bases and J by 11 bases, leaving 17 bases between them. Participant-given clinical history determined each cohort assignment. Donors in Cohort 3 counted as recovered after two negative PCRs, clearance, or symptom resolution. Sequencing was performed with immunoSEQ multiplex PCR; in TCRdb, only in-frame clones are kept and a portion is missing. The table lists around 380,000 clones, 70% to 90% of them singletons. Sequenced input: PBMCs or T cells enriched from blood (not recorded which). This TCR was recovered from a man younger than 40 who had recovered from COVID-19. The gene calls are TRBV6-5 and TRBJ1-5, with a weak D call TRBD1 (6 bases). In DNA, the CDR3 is TGTGCCAGCAGCCCCACGAGGGACACGGCCCAGCATTTT. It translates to CASSPTRDTAQHF.